The 4 T cell receptor beta chains below all came from one sample that was sequenced in a study of beta chain features in type 1 diabetes. Reverse transcription of all isolated RNA meant that expressed TCRB transcripts were sequenced. Method: immunoSEQ multiplex PCR; TCRdb's copy keeps in-frame clones and lacks some. The sample carries under 550,000 clones, roughly an eighth recorded once. Sequenced sample: naive CD4+ T cells from blood. These TCRs come from a woman younger than 35 in good health.

The rearrangement joins TRBV11-3 to TRBJ2-7; 7 bases line up with TRBD2. Germline V CDR1 and CDR2: SGHNT, YENEEA. This CDR3 has 13 amino acids. V shed 8 bases and J 4 bases; nucleotides not matched to a gene: 8. CDR3 protein: CASGLGGSYEQYF. CDR3 in DNA: TGTGCCAGCGGCCTCGGCGGGAGTTACGAGCAGTACTTC.

This clone was detected only a few times. This rearrangement joins TRBV6-1 to TRBJ2-5; D might be TRBD2 (5 bases). The germline CDR1 and CDR2 sequences are MNHNS and SASEGT. V lost 3 bases to trimming and J lost 1 base, with 9 bases between them. The CDR3 contains 14 residues. Here the CDR3 DNA reads TGTGCCAGCAGTGATCCGGGGATCCAAGAGACCCAGTACTTC. Translation gives CASSDPGIQETQYF.

This clone came up a few times. The rearrangement links TRBV14 to TRBJ2-7; tentative D call: TRBD1 (6 bases). The germline V gene has CDR1 SGHDN and CDR2 FVKESK. V lost 2 bases and J 5 bases, leaving 7 bases between the germline ends. CDR3 length: 12 residues. In DNA form, the CDR3 reads TGTGCCAGCAGCCAACAGGGGCACGAGCAGTACGTC. Its translation is CASSQQGHEQYV.

The J gene is TRBJ2-4, the V gene TRBV7-2, with 11 bases lining up with TRBD2. Germline-derived CDR1 and CDR2 are SGHTA and FQGNSA. The CDR3 contains 15 residues. V was pared by 5 bases and J by 9 bases, with 9 bases of the junction left unmatched. CDR3 sequence: CASSQASGRSGIQYF. CDR3 nucleotides: TGTGCCAGCAGCCAGGCTAGCGGGAGGAGCGGCATTCAGTACTTC. Using reference TRBV7-2 and TRBJ2-4 for the parts outside the CDR3, the full variable domain is GAGVSQSPSNKVTEKGKDVELRCDPISGHTALYWYRQSLGQGLEFLIYFQGNSAPDKSGLPSDRFSAERTGGSVSTLTIQRTQQEDSAVYLCASSQASGRSGIQYFGAGTRLSVL.